This T cell receptor (beta chain) was captured in a study of tumor-infiltrating lymphocytes in oesophageal squamous cell carcinoma. Germline loops: CDR1 SGHVS, CDR2 FQNEAQ. This CDR3 region has 16 residues. TCRdb fed the reads into MiXCR, producing one record per CDR3 protein. The repertoire consists of roughly 11,000 distinct CDR3 sequences, with 58% occurring once and the leading ten covering roughly three fifths. The sequenced sample consisted of blood. The chain couples TRBV7-8 to TRBJ2-5; a possible D gene is TRBD2 (6 bases). The J call may be wrong; the DNA end is better matched by TRBJ2-7. The TCR sequence derives from a female donor with esophageal squamous cell carcinoma. The CDR3 spells CASSLAGGGSSYEQYF. The CDR3 bases are TGTGCCAGCAGCTTAGCGGGAGGCGGTAGCTCCTACGAGCAGTACTTC.